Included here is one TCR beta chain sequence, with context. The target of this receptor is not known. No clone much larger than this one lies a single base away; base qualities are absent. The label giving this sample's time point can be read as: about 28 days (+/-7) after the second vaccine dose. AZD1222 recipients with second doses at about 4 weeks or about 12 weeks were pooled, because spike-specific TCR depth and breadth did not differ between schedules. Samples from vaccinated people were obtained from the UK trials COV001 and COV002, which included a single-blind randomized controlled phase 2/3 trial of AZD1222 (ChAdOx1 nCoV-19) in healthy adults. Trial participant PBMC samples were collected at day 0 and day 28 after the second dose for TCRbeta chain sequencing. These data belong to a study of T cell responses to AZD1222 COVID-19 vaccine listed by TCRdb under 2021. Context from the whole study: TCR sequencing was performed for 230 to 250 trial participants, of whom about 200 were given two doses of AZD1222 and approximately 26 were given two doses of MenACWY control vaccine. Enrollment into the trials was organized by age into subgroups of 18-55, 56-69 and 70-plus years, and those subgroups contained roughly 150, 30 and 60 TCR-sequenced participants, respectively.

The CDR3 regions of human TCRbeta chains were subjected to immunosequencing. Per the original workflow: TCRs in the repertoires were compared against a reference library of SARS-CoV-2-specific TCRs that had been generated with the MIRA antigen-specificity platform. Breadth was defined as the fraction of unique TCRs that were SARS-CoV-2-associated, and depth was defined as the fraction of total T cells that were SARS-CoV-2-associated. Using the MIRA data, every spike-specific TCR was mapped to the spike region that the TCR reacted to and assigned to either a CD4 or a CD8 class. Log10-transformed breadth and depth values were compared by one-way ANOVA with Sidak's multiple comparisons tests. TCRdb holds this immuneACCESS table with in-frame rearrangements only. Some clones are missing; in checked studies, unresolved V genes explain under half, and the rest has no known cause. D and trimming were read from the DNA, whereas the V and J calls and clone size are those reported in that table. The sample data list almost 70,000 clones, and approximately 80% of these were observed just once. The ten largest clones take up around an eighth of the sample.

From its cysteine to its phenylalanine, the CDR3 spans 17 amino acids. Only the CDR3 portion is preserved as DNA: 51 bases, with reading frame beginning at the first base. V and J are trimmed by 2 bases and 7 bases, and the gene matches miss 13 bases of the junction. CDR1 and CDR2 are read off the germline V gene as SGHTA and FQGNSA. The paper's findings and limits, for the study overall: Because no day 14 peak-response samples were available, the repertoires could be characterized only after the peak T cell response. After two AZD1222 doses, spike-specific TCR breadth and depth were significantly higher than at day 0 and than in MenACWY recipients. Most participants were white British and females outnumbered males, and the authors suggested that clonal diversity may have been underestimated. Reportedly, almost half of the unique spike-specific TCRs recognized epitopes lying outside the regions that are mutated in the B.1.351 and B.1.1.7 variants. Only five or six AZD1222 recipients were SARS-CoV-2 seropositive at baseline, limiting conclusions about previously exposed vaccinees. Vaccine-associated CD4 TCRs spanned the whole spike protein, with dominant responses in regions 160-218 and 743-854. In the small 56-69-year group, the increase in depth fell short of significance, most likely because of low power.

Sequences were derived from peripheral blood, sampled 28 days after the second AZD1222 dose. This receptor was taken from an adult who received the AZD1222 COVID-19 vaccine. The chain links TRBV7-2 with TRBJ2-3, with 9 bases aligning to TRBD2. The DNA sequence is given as TGTGCCAGCAGCTTATATTACTTGCGGGGGGGCCTGAATACGCAGTATTTT. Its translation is CASSLYYLRGGLNTQYF. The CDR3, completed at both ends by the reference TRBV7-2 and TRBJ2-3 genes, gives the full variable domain GAGVSQSPSNKVTEKGKDVELRCDPISGHTALYWYRQSLGQGLEFLIYFQGNSAPDKSGLPSDRFSAERTGGSVSTLTIQRTQQEDSAVYLCASSLYYLRGGLNTQYFGPGTRLTVL.